This entry features one T cell receptor (beta chain) sequence. This specimen belongs to a study of blood T cell repertoires in COVID-19. Study-level information: COVID-19 samples collected from the United States, Italy and Spain covered acute and convalescent phases. The analysed material was cDNA or gDNA that came from T cells, B-cell-depleted T cells, or PBMCs.

Germline V gene data show CDR1 as LGHNA and CDR2 as YNFKEQ. This CDR3 is 16 amino acids long. V gave up 0 bases and J gave up 4 bases, with 12 bases separating them. How the authors handled the data: Quantification of nucleated cells was approximated via reference gene primer amplification. Some clones are missing from TCRdb's copy, which holds only in-frame ones; the method was immunoSEQ multiplex PCR. That table gives V, J and clone size, and the DNA gave D and trimming. The data show about 70,000 clones, around 87% seen once. Sample: peripheral blood. The receptor comes from a woman in her late teens or twenties with acute or convalescent COVID-19. The V call is TRBV4-2, the J call TRBJ1-4; D not resolved. The CDR3, as DNA: TGTGCCAGCAGCCAAGACCTGGAGGGCTTTAATGAAAAACTGTTTTTT. It encodes CASSQDLEGFNEKLFF.